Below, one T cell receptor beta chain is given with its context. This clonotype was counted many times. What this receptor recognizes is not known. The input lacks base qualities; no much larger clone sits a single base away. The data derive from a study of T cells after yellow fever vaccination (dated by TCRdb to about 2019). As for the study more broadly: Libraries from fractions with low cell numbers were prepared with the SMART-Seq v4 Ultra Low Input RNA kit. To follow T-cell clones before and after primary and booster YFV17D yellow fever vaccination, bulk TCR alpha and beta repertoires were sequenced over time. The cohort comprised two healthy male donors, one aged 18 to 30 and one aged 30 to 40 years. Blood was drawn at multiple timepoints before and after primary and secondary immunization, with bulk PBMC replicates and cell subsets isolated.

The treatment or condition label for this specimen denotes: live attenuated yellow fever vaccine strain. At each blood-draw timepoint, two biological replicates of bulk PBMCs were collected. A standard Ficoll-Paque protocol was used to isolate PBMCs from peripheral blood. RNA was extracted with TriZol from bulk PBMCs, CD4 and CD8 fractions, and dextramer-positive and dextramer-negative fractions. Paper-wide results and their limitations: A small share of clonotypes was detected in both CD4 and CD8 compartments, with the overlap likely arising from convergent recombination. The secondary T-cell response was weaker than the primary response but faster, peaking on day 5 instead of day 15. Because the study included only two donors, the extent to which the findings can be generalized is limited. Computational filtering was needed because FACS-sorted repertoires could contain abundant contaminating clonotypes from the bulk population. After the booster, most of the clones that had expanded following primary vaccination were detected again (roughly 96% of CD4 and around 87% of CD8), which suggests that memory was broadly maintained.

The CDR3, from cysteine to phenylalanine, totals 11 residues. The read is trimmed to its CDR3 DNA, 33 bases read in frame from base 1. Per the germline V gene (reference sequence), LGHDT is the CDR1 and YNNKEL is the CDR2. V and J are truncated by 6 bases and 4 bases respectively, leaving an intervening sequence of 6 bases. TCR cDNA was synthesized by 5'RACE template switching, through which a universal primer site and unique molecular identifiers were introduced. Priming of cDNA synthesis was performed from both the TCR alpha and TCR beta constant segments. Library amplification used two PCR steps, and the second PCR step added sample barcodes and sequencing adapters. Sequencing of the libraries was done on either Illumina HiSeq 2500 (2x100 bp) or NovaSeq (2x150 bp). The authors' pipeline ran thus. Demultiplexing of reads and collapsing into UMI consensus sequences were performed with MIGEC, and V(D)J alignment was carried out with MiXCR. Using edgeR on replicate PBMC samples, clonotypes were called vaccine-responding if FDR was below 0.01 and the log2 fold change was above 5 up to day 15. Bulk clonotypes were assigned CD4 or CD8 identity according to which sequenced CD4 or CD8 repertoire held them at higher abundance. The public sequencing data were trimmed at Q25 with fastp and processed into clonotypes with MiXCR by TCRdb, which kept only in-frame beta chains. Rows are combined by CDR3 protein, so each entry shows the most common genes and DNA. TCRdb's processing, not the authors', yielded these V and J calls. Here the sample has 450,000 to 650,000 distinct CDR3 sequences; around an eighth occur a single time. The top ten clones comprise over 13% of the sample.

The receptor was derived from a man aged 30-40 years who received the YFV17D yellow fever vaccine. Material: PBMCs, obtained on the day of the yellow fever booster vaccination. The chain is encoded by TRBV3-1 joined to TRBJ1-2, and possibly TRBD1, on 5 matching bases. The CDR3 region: CASSQGYGYTF. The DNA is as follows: TGTGCCAGCAGTCAGGGCTATGGCTACACCTTC.